A single sample gave rise to the 14 T cell receptor beta chains below, sequenced in a study of shared T cell receptors in the human thymus. Profiling relied on immunoSEQ multiplex PCR, and the TCRdb table lists in-frame clones only, not all of them. The table has 700,000 or so clones, 75% to 90% seen once. The sample also formed part of further work on human thymus T cells.

Sequenced sample: thymocytes. The source is a girl in the first two years of life with a congenital heart defect.

This chain links TRBV5-6 with TRBJ1-1; the D gene is possibly TRBD1 (5 bases). CDR3 length: 13 amino acids. The germline CDR1 and CDR2 sequences are SGHDT and YYEEEE. The V end lost 4 bases, the J end lost 0 bases, and 7 bases lay between the germline ends. The CDR3 reads CASSPQVNTEAFF. DNA of the CDR3: TGTGCCAGCAGCCCACAGGTGAACACTGAAGCTTTCTTT.

V gene TRBV7-9 combines with J gene TRBJ1-1; D is uncertain. Germline loops: CDR1 SEHNR, CDR2 FQNEAQ (reference sequence). Trimming cost V 5 bases and J 1 base, with 8 bases left between them. The CDR3 runs 13 residues. This chain's CDR3 is CASSEAWNTEAFF. DNA for the CDR3: TGTGCCAGCAGCGAGGCCTGGAACACTGAAGCTTTCTTT.

The J gene is TRBJ1-2, the V gene TRBV5-4; D is uncertain. The CDR3 is made up of 16 amino acids. Deletions cut 2 bases from V and 6 bases from J, with 20 bases between. Per the germline V gene, CDR1 is SGHNT and CDR2 is YYREEE (reference sequence). In nucleotides, the CDR3 is TGTGCCAGCAGCTTACGTCGAGGTTTCTTGGTTGATGGCTACACCTTC. As protein: CASSLRRGFLVDGYTF.

V and J are TRBV2 and TRBJ1-6; TRBD1 aligns across 8 bases. J lost 0 bases, V lost 2 bases, and 3 bases had no gene match. The CDR3 is made up of 17 amino acids. Germline values: CDR1 SNHLY, CDR2 FYNNEI. The CDR3 loop is CASSETGGSSYNSPLHF. The CDR3 DNA follows: TGTGCCAGCAGTGAAACAGGGGGAAGCTCCTATAATTCACCCCTCCACTTT.

This clone was counted between two and nine times. The gene calls are TRBV4-3 and TRBJ2-5; 9 bases match TRBD2. The ends lost 0 bases at V and 5 bases at J; junction bases unmatched: 19. The CDR3 has 20 amino acids. Germline V gene sequence: CDR1 LGHNA, CDR2 YSLEER. This CDR3 is CASSQEAADNWTSVGETQYF. Here the CDR3 DNA reads TGCGCCAGCAGCCAAGAGGCCGCCGACAATTGGACTAGCGTCGGCGAGACCCAGTACTTC.

This clone has a single count. The J gene is TRBJ1-1, the V gene TRBV19, with 7 bases matching TRBD1. The ends lost 6 bases at V and 8 bases at J; junction bases unmatched: 9. The CDR3 runs 13 residues. In germline, CDR1 is LNHDA, CDR2 SQIVND (reference sequence). CDR3 bases: TGTGCCAGTAGCGTGGGACAGTCCTACGAAGCTTTCTTT. Its protein product is CASSVGQSYEAFF.

The chain combines TRBV21-1 with TRBJ2-1; TRBD2, the table's D call, was not compared with the DNA. TRBV21-1 has pseudogene status. The CDR3 length is 19 residues. CDR3 protein: CASSKRGGGAHAPHNEQFF. CDR3 nucleotide sequence: TGTGCCAGCAGCAAACGGGGGGGAGGGGCTCACGCGCCCCACAATGAGCAGTTCTTC.

The chain joins TRBV25-1 to TRBJ1-1, with no clear D. The V gene's germline CDR1 is MGHDK and CDR2 SYGVNS. The germline V and J ends were trimmed by 1 base and 0 bases, with 12 bases remaining between them. This CDR3 contains 16 residues. Here the CDR3 reads CASSESKEKVNTEAFF. The CDR3 DNA reads TGTGCCAGCAGTGAATCTAAGGAGAAGGTGAACACTGAAGCTTTCTTT.

The chain joins TRBV5-1 to TRBJ2-7; perhaps TRBD2 as D (5 bases). The CDR3 runs to 15 residues. V gave up 0 bases and J gave up 6 bases, with 16 bases separating them. CDR1 and CDR2 from the germline V gene are SGHRS and YFSETQ. DNA for the CDR3: TGCGCCAGCAGCTTGGCCGAAGGAGGTCACTGCGAGCAGTACTTC. It translates to CASSLAEGGHCEQYF.

As concerns this clone: In the same sample, other DNA sequences code for this CDR3. The chain is built from TRBV5-4 and TRBJ1-2, with D possibly being TRBD1 (5 bases). Trimming pared 3 bases from V and 8 bases from J, leaving 8 bases between. Germline V CDR1 and CDR2: SGHNT, YYREEE (reference sequence). The CDR3 has 11 residues. CDR3 loop: CASSSRGGYTF. CDR3 DNA: TGTGCCAGCAGCTCCCGGGGGGGCTACACCTTC.

The gene calls are TRBV6-5 and TRBJ1-3, with D uncertain. Trimming removed 4 bases from V and 4 bases from J, with 11 bases in between. The germline CDR1 and CDR2 sequences are MNHEY and SVGAGI. The CDR3 is 14 residues long. The CDR3 loop reads CASSSPRGGNTIYF. In DNA form, the CDR3 reads TGTGCCAGCAGTTCCCCGCGAGGAGGAAACACCATATATTTT.

The chain joins TRBV28 to TRBJ2-5, with TRBD1 matching over 9 bases. V lost 5 bases and J lost 5; bases outside the gene matches: 9. CDR3 size: 15 residues. Germline V gene lookup returns CDR1 MDHEN and CDR2 SYDVKM. CDR3 coding DNA: TGTGCCAGCAGTCCCGGGACAGGGATCACCGAGACCCAGTACTTC. The encoded protein is CASSPGTGITETQYF.

The chain recombines TRBV5-6 with TRBJ2-2; D perhaps matches TRBD2 (6 bases). The germline V and J ends were trimmed by 1 base and 6 bases, with 7 bases remaining between them. From germline, CDR1 is SGHDT and CDR2 YYEEEE. The CDR3 covers 13 residues. The CDR3 loop is CASSLRRAGELFF. As DNA, the CDR3 is TGTGCCAGCAGCTTGAGGAGGGCCGGGGAGCTGTTTTTT.

This sequence joins TRBV5-1 and TRBJ2-3; D may be TRBD2 (11 bases). Trimming took 4 bases from V and 0 from J, leaving 36 bases between them. Germline CDR1 reads SGHRS; CDR2 reads YFSETQ. This CDR3 comprises 23 residues. The CDR3 nucleotides are TGCGCCAGCAGCCCCCGGGACAGGGGATTCCGACTAGCGGGGAACGGAAGCACAGATACGCAGTATTTT. This translates into CASSPRDRGFRLAGNGSTDTQYF.